This T cell receptor beta chain was obtained from a study of TIL therapy for anti-PD-1-resistant metastatic lung cancer. The immunoSEQ assay was v3. The data were produced by immunoSEQ multiplex PCR, yet TCRdb's version contains in-frame clones alone and is incomplete. The sample has some 60,000 clones, around four fifths seen once; the top ten hold 1.5% to 2%. As to time point: pre-treatment sample, taken before nivolumab and TIL therapy. With 5 bases removed from V and 7 bases from J, the gap between germline ends came to 9 bases. The CDR3 contains 10 residues. The germline V gene encodes CDR1 DFQATT and CDR2 SNEGSKA (reference sequence).

This sequence joins TRBV20-1 and TRBJ2-7, with D hard to call. The input for sequencing was blood, taken at baseline. The clonotype comes from a person between 25 and 80 years old with non-small cell lung cancer. DNA of the CDR3: TGCAGTGCTGCCTCAGGAGAGCAGTACTTC. Translation: CSAASGEQYF.